Listed here is a single T cell receptor beta chain. Antigen specificity is unknown. With 5 bases clipped from V and 3 bases from J, the junction kept 9 bases outside the gene matches. Germline V gives CDR1 LNHDA, CDR2 SQIVND (reference sequence). The length of the CDR3 is 16 residues. This sample stems from a study of cytomegalovirus exposure and HLA in healthy donors. PCR was performed using 60 Vbeta and 13 Jbeta primers. Some clones are missing from TCRdb's copy, which holds only in-frame ones; the method was immunoSEQ multiplex PCR. The repertoire table contains about 88,000 clones. Findings and caveats of the study: Excluded: some indistinguishable V segments such as TRBV6-2 and TRBV6-3.

Sequences were obtained from PBMCs. The chain has TRBV19 and TRBJ2-7; 11 bases agree with TRBD1. The TCR sequence derives from a girl aged 5-17 years in good health and CMV-seropositive. Here the CDR3 DNA reads TGTGCCAGTAGTCCCCGGGACAGGGGGTTTCTCTACGAGCAGTACTTC. The encoded protein is CASSPRDRGFLYEQYF.